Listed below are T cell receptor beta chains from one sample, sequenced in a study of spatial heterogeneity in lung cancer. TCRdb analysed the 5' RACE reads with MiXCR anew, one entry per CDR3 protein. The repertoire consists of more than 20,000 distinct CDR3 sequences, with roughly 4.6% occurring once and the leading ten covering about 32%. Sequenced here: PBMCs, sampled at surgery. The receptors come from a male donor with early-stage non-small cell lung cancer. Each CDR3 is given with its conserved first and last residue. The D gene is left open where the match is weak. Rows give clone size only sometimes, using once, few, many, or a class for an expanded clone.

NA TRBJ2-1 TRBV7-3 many CASSPGRAELNEQFF TGTGCCAGCAGCCCAGGAAGGGCAGAACTAAATGAGCAGTTCTTC
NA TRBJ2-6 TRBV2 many CASSVTGANVLTF TGTGCCAGCAGTGTAACTGGGGCCAACGTCCTGACTTTC
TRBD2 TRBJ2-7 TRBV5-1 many CASRVSGSPGNEQYF TGCGCCAGCAGGGTTAGCGGGAGTCCGGGAAACGAGCAGTACTTC
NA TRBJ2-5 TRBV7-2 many CASSFSRVMRETQYF TGTGCCAGCAGCTTTTCTAGAGTGATGAGAGAGACCCAGTACTTC
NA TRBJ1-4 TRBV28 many CASTGGGGEKLFF TGTGCCAGCACCGGAGGCGGCGGTGAAAAACTGTTTTTT
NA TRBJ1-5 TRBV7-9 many CASSLPGHSQPQHF TGTGCCAGCAGCTTACCGGGGCACAGTCAGCCCCAGCATTTT
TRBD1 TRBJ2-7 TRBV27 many CASSPTGTPLSYEQYF TGTGCCAGCAGTCCGACAGGGACCCCCCTCTCCTACGAGCAGTACTTC
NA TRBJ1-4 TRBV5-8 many CASSGGLNEKLFF TGTGCCAGCAGCGGGGGCCTTAATGAAAAACTGTTTTTT
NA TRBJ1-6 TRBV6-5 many CASRHVPGQADSPLHF TGTGCCAGCAGACATGTCCCCGGGCAGGCCGATTCACCCCTCCACTTT
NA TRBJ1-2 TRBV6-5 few CASSYSTAFIYGYTF TGTGCCAGCAGTTACTCGACAGCCTTTATCTATGGCTACACCTTC
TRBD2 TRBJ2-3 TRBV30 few CAWSGLAADTQYF TGTGCCTGGAGCGGACTAGCGGCAGATACGCAGTATTTT
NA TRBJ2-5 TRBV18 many CATDIDGTQYF TGTGCCACCGACATAGATGGGACCCAGTACTTC
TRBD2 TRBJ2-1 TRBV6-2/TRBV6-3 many CASSYLVAGGPSSRDEQFF TGTGCCAGCAGTTACCTCGTAGCGGGAGGGCCAAGTAGTCGAGATGAGCAGTTCTTC
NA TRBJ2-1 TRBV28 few CASSFLLGGEQFF TGTGCCAGCAGTTTCCTCTTAGGGGGTGAGCAGTTCTTC
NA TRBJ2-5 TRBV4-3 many CASSQGTVRQETQYF TGCGCCAGCAGCCAAGGGACAGTTCGGCAAGAGACCCAGTACTTC
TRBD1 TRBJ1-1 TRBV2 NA CARGGQGSEAFF TGTGCCAGAGGGGGACAGGGTTCTGAAGCTTTCTTT
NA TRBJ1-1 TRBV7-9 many CASSPGLEIEAFF TGTGCCAGCAGCCCGGGCCTCGAGATTGAAGCTTTCTTT
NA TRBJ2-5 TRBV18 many CASSPRLSETQYF TGTGCCAGCTCACCACGTTTAAGTGAGACCCAGTACTTC
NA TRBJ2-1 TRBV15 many CATSRSSEQFF TGTGCCACCAGCAGATCGAGTGAGCAGTTCTTC
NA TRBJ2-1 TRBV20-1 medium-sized CSAREWRHYNEQFF TGCAGTGCTAGAGAGTGGAGGCACTACAATGAGCAGTTCTTC
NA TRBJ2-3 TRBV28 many CASSSQGTDTQYF TGTGCCAGCAGTTCACAGGGAACAGATACGCAGTATTTT
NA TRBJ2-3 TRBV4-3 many CASSQDTDSVAPTDTQYF TGCGCCAGCAGCCAAGATACGGACTCGGTTGCCCCCACAGATACGCAGTATTTT
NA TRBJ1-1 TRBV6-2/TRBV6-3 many CAIRDPPHEAFF TGTGCCATCCGGGACCCTCCTCATGAAGCTTTCTTT
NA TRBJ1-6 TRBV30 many CAWSKTGASPLHF TGTGCCTGGAGTAAGACTGGTGCTTCACCCCTCCACTTT
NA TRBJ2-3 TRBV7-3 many CASSLTAGASTDTQYF TGTGCCAGCAGCCTAACCGCAGGGGCTAGCACAGATACGCAGTATTTT
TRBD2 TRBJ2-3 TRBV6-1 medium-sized CASSTRTSGDLDTQYF TGTGCCAGCAGTACTCGGACTAGCGGGGACCTAGATACGCAGTATTTT
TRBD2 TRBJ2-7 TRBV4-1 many CASSQTLTPGLQYEQYF TGCGCCAGCAGCCAGACCCTGACTCCGGGACTACAATACGAGCAGTACTTC
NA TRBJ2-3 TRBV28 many CASREGRSDTQYF TGTGCCAGCAGGGAGGGCCGATCAGATACGCAGTATTTT
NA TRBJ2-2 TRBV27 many CASSLNTLGGELFF TGTGCCAGCAGTTTAAACACCCTCGGCGGGGAGCTGTTTTTT
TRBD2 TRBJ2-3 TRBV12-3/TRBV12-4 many CASSYDLRGTDTQYF TGTGCCAGCAGTTATGACTTGCGGGGGACAGATACGCAGTATTTT
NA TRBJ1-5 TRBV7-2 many CASSHRDQPQHF TGTGCCAGCAGCCACAGGGATCAGCCCCAGCATTTT
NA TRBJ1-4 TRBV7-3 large CASSLQGIGNEKLFF TGTGCCAGCAGCCTGCAGGGGATCGGTAATGAAAAACTGTTTTTT
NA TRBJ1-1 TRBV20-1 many CSARPSRRENTEAFF TGCAGTGCTAGACCCTCCCGCAGGGAGAACACTGAAGCTTTCTTT
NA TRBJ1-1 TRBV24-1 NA CATSDPRGSKEAFF TGTGCCACCAGTGATCCCCGAGGTAGTAAAGAAGCTTTCTTT
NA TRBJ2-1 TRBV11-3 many CASSQGGGESVEQFF TGTGCCAGCAGCCAAGGGGGGGGCGAATCGGTGGAGCAGTTCTTC
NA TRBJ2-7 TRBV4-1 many CASSQSGTGSYEQYF TGCGCCAGCAGCCAGTCCGGGACGGGAAGCTACGAGCAGTACTTC
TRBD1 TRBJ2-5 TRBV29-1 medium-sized CSAIGTGYMRTQYF TGCAGCGCTATTGGGACAGGGTATATGAGGACCCAGTACTTC
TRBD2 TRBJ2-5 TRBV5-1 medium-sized CASSFNSGGDETQYF TGCGCCAGCAGCTTCAATAGCGGGGGTGATGAGACCCAGTACTTC
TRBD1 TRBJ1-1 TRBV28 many CASSPRDSSNTEAFF TGTGCCAGCAGTCCCAGGGACAGCTCGAACACTGAAGCTTTCTTT
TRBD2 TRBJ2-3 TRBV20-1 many CSARTAASASGYTQYF TGCAGTGCTAGAACGGCGGCCTCTGCTAGCGGGTATACGCAGTATTTT
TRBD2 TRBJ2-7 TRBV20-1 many CSATLAGPSYEQYF TGCAGTGCTACTCTAGCGGGTCCTTCCTACGAGCAGTACTTC
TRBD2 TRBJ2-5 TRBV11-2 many CASSLLTSGRVQYF TGTGCCAGCAGCTTATTAACTAGCGGGAGAGTGCAGTACTTC
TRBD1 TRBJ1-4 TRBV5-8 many CASSQGTATGEKLFF TGTGCCAGCAGCCAAGGGACAGCCACCGGTGAAAAACTGTTTTTT
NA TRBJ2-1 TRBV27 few CASRRQPLSYNEQFF TGTGCCAGCAGAAGACAGCCCCTCTCCTACAATGAGCAGTTCTTC
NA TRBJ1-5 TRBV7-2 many CASSPGGLASQPQHF TGTGCCAGCAGCCCGGGAGGGTTGGCCAGTCAGCCCCAGCATTTT
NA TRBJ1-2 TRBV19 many CATKGQGNNYGYTF TGTGCCACAAAGGGCCAGGGGAATAACTATGGCTACACCTTC
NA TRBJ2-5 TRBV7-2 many CASSFGRRQTQYF TGTGCCAGCAGCTTTGGGAGAAGGCAGACCCAGTACTTC
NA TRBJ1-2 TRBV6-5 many CASSPVGATGGYTF TGTGCCAGCAGCCCCGTTGGGGCGACAGGTGGCTACACCTTC
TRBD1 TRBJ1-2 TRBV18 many CASSPAGGTGYTF TGTGCCAGCTCACCAGCAGGGGGCACTGGCTACACCTTC
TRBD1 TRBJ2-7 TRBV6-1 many CASLGTGNHEQYF TGTGCCAGCCTCGGGACAGGGAACCACGAGCAGTACTTC
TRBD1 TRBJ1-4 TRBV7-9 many CASSTGTGNEKLFF TGTGCCAGCAGCACCGGGACAGGGAACGAAAAACTGTTTTTT
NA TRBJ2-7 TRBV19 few CASSSRLDSYEQYF TGTGCCAGTAGTTCCAGGTTAGACTCCTACGAGCAGTACTTC
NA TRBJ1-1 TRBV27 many CASKNRVDTEAFF TGTGCCAGCAAAAACCGGGTCGACACTGAAGCTTTCTTT
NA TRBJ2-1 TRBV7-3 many CASSWSPENEQFF TGTGCCAGCAGCTGGAGCCCGGAAAATGAGCAGTTCTTC
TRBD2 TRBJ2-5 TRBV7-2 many CASSLPLTSGKQETQYF TGTGCCAGCAGCTTACCCCTGACTAGCGGGAAACAAGAGACCCAGTACTTC
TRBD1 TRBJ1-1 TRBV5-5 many CASSPGQGKENTEAFF TGTGCCAGCAGCCCCGGACAGGGGAAGGAGAACACTGAAGCTTTCTTT
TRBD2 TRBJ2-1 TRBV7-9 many CASSPGLAGSNEQFF TGTGCCAGCAGCCCGGGACTAGCGGGGTCCAATGAGCAGTTCTTC
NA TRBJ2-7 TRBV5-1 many CASLPAPSSYEQYF TGCGCCAGCCTACCGGCCCCCTCGAGCTACGAGCAGTACTTC
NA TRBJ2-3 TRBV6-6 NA CASTTPRTVASDTQYF TGTGCCAGCACAACCCCGAGGACAGTTGCATCAGATACGCAGTATTTT
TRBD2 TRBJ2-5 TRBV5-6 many CASSFASGSTETQYF TGTGCCAGCAGCTTTGCGAGCGGGAGTACCGAGACCCAGTACTTC